The present T cell receptor beta chain was sequenced within a study of T cell responses to AZD1222 COVID-19 vaccine. Study outcomes and limitations: Most donors were white British and more were female, and clonal diversity was possibly underestimated. Sampling that yielded the repertoires occurred only after the peak T cell response. When two AZD1222 doses had been given, Spike-specific TCR breadth and depth rose.

Measured with immunoSEQ multiplex PCR; TCRdb has only the in-frame clones, and not every one. The sample holds 90,000 to 130,000 clones, about 94% seen once. CDR1 and CDR2 from the germline V gene are MNHEY and SVGAGI. Trimming left V 6 bases short and J 3 bases short, with 9 bases between. The CDR3 has 13 amino acids. Concerning this clone: Its antigen is unidentified.

This TCR was sampled from an adult who received the AZD1222 COVID-19 vaccine. The source was peripheral blood, collected 28 days after the second AZD1222 dose. The chain links TRBV6-5 to TRBJ1-5; D remains ambiguous. CDR3 sequence: CASSRVFNQPQHF. The CDR3 coding sequence is TGTGCCAGCAGCCGGGTCTTCAATCAGCCCCAGCATTTT.